Presented here are 18 T cell receptor beta chains from one specimen sequenced in a study of radiation and T cells in renal cell carcinoma. The repertoire was sequenced with immunoSEQ multiplex PCR; TCRdb's copy has only in-frame clones and lacks some. This sample carries about 130,000 clones, roughly four fifths of them seen once, and the ten largest clones take 5.8%. The time point here: blood 2 weeks post-SBRT. Treatment reported: 15 Gy SBRT to primary tumor, nephrectomy 4 weeks later. The source was blood, collected from a patient whose treatment included radiotherapy and nephrectomy. The receptors here all came from a man aged 45-60 years with renal cell carcinoma.

In its sample, this clone was seen once. This chain links TRBV29-1 with TRBJ2-3, with 12 bases fitting TRBD2. CDR3 length equals 16 residues. V lost 5 bases to trimming and J lost 0 bases; unmatched junction nucleotides: 6. CDR1 is SQVTM and CDR2 is ANQGSEA in the germline V gene. CDR3 bases: TGCAGCGTTACTAGCGGGGGGAGCTCTAGCACAGATACGCAGTATTTT. The encoded protein is CSVTSGGSSSTDTQYF.

The chain uses TRBV2 and TRBJ2-3; 8 bases are shared with TRBD2. The CDR3 length is 17 residues. The V and J ends lost 6 bases and 2 bases, in that order; junction bases with no gene match: 13. Per the germline V gene, CDR1 is SNHLY and CDR2 is FYNNEI. Here the CDR3 DNA reads TGTGCCAGCAGCCCCCTCCGGGGGGGACCAGACACAGATACGCAGTATTTT. This translates into CASSPLRGGPDTDTQYF.

This rearrangement joins TRBV7-8 to TRBJ1-5; 11 positions match TRBD1. This CDR3 contains 16 residues. V dropped 1 base and J dropped 7; count of bases not matched to a gene: 6. The germline V gene has CDR1 SGHVS and CDR2 FQNEAQ. The CDR3 reads CASSLGGQGARQPQHF. For the CDR3, the DNA is TGTGCCAGCAGCTTAGGAGGACAGGGGGCAAGGCAGCCCCAGCATTTT.

This sequence joins TRBV5-4 and TRBJ1-1; 7 nucleotides match TRBD1. The germline gives CDR1 SGHNT, CDR2 YYREEE (reference sequence). With 3 bases clipped from V and 5 bases from J, the junction kept 13 bases outside the gene matches. The CDR3 is made up of 16 amino acids. CDR3 in DNA: TGTGCCAGCAGCTGGGGACAGTCCGGGGGGCGAACTGAAGCTTTCTTT. It specifies CASSWGQSGGRTEAFF.

The genes are TRBV28 and TRBJ1-3; unclear D gene. The ends were cut back, 8 bases at V and 0 bases at J, with 5 bases in the middle. Germline V gene sequence: CDR1 MDHEN, CDR2 SYDVKM. CDR3 length: 12 amino acids. Here the CDR3 DNA reads TGTGCCAGCGCCCTCTCTGGAAACACCATATATTTT. The encoded protein is CASALSGNTIYF.

The chain combines TRBV7-9 with TRBJ2-3, with a possible D match to TRBD2 (5 bases). Trimming removed 5 bases from V and 10 bases from J, with 7 bases in between. CDR1 is SEHNR, CDR2 FQNEAQ, per germline (reference sequence). CDR3 length equals 10 residues. In nucleotides, the CDR3 is TGTGCCAGCAGCCTCGGGGCGCAGTATTTT. As protein: CASSLGAQYF.

This clone was found once. The genes are TRBV5-1 and TRBJ2-5, with 8 bases fitting TRBD1. This CDR3 is 13 amino acids long. The germline CDR1 and CDR2 sequences are SGHRS and YFSETQ. V gave up 4 bases and J gave up 4 bases; unmatched junction bases: 3. Here the CDR3 reads CASSEQGGETQYF. In DNA, the CDR3 is TGCGCCAGCAGCGAACAGGGGGGAGAGACCCAGTACTTC. Looking up the rest from reference TRBV5-1 and TRBJ2-5 gives the full variable domain: KAGVTQTPRYLIKTRGQQVTLSCSPISGHRSVSWYQQTPGQGLQFLFEYFSETQRNKGNFPGRFSGRQFSNSRSEMNVSTLELGDSALYLCASSEQGGETQYFGPGTRLLVL.

As DNA, the CDR3 is TGCGCCAGCAGCTCCCGACCCATGAACACTGAAGCTTTCTTT. Its translation is CASSSRPMNTEAFF. The rearrangement joins TRBV5-1 to TRBJ1-1; D is uncertain. This CDR3 is built from 14 residues. The V and J ends lost 3 bases and 0 bases respectively, with 9 bases between them. CDR1 SGHRS and CDR2 YFSETQ come from the germline V gene. Full variable domain (rest looked up from reference TRBV5-1 and TRBJ1-1): KAGVTQTPRYLIKTRGQQVTLSCSPISGHRSVSWYQQTPGQGLQFLFEYFSETQRNKGNFPGRFSGRQFSNSRSEMNVSTLELGDSALYLCASSSRPMNTEAFFGQGTRLTVV.

This clone was seen a handful of times. The chain employs TRBV7-6 and TRBJ1-3; D may be TRBD1 (5 bases). The CDR3 sequence is 16 residues long. Germline CDR1 SGHVS, CDR2 FNYEAQ. The germline V and J ends were trimmed by 5 bases and 0 bases, with 14 bases remaining between them. For the CDR3, the DNA is TGTGCCAGCAGCCAATTCCAGGGAGTCTCTGGAAACACCATATATTTT. It encodes CASSQFQGVSGNTIYF. The whole variable domain, filled in from reference TRBV7-6 and TRBJ1-3, reads GAGVSQSPRYKVTKRGQDVALRCDPISGHVSLYWYRQALGQGPEFLTYFNYEAQQDKSGLPNDRFSAERPEGSISTLTIQRTEQRDSAMYRCASSQFQGVSGNTIYFGEGSWLTVV.

This chain joins TRBV6-5 and TRBJ1-4; D is uncertain. The V gene's germline CDR1 is MNHEY and CDR2 SVGAGI. The CDR3 extends over 11 amino acids. V was shortened by 6 bases and J by 11 bases, with 10 bases between the two germline ends. The CDR3: CASSQGPKLFF. The CDR3 DNA follows: TGTGCCAGCAGCCAAGGGCCTAAACTGTTTTTT.

The V and J genes are TRBV27 and TRBJ1-5, with D perhaps matching TRBD1 (5 bases). CDR3 length equals 18 residues. CDR1 and CDR2 (germline): MNHEY, SMNVEV (reference sequence). The ends were cut back, 5 bases at V and 0 bases at J, with 20 bases in the middle. CDR3 sequence: CASSQTGTELYSNQPQHF. The CDR3 bases are TGTGCCAGCAGTCAAACCGGGACTGAGCTCTATAGCAATCAGCCCCAGCATTTT.

The chain couples TRBV18 to TRBJ1-1; D is uncertain. The V gene lost 5 bases and the J gene lost 0 bases, with 4 bases spanning the gap. The CDR3 runs 12 residues. Germline V gene sequence: CDR1 KGHSH, CDR2 LQKENI. CDR3 DNA sequence: TGTGCCAGCTCATCGGTGAACACTGAAGCTTTCTTT. Encoded protein: CASSSVNTEAFF.

The V call is TRBV19, the J call TRBJ2-1; D remains ambiguous. The germline V gene encodes CDR1 LNHDA and CDR2 SQIVND (reference sequence). V dropped 5 bases and J dropped 9 bases, with 14 bases sitting between them. The CDR3 runs 13 residues. The CDR3 DNA sequence: TGTGCCAGTAGTCGGGCTGCCCCCTCTGAGCAGTTCTTC. Its protein is CASSRAAPSEQFF.

The gene calls are TRBV10-3 and TRBJ2-5; no clear D gene. Trimming shortened V by 4 bases and J by 2 bases, and 8 bases separated the two germline ends. This CDR3 contains 13 residues. Germline-derived CDR1 and CDR2 are ENHRY and SYGVKD. The CDR3 sequence: CAISGSDQETQYF. Here the CDR3 DNA reads TGTGCCATCAGTGGGTCGGATCAAGAGACCCAGTACTTC.

This chain uses TRBV29-1 with TRBJ2-1; TRBD2 matches 10 bases. CDR1 and CDR2 (germline): SQVTM, ANQGSEA. Trimming cost V 5 bases and J 2 bases; bases outside gene matches: 6. The CDR3 loop spans 15 amino acids. The DNA of the CDR3 is TGCAGCGTTTTCGGGACTAGCGCGGCCTACAATGAGCAGTTCTTC. It encodes CSVFGTSAAYNEQFF.

This clone has more than one count but fewer than ten. V is TRBV18 and J is TRBJ1-6, with 7 positions matching TRBD1. V lost 2 bases, J lost 8 bases, and 3 bases stayed unmatched. This CDR3 has 14 amino acids. CDR1 and CDR2 (germline): KGHSH, LQKENI. The CDR3 DNA is TGTGCCAGCTCACCAGACAGGGTGGATTCACCCCTCCACTTT. Its protein product is CASSPDRVDSPLHF.

The chain employs TRBV5-6 and TRBJ2-3; 10 bases align to TRBD1. Trimming took 4 bases from V and 2 from J; bases not matched to a gene: 7. This CDR3 is 16 amino acids long. Germline loops: CDR1 SGHDT, CDR2 YYEEEE. CDR3 DNA: TGTGCCAGCAGCCGGGAGGGACAGGGGTTCACAGATACGCAGTATTTT. This sequence encodes CASSREGQGFTDTQYF.

This clone occurred a few times. The chain carries TRBV28 and TRBJ1-2, with 7 bases identical to TRBD1. This CDR3 comprises 14 residues. Germline assignment: CDR1 MDHEN and CDR2 SYDVKM. Unmatched junction bases numbered 6, after V lost 6 bases and J lost 2 bases. Here the CDR3 DNA reads TGTGCCAGCAGCTCCGGACAGGCAAACTATGGCTACACCTTC. Its translation is CASSSGQANYGYTF.